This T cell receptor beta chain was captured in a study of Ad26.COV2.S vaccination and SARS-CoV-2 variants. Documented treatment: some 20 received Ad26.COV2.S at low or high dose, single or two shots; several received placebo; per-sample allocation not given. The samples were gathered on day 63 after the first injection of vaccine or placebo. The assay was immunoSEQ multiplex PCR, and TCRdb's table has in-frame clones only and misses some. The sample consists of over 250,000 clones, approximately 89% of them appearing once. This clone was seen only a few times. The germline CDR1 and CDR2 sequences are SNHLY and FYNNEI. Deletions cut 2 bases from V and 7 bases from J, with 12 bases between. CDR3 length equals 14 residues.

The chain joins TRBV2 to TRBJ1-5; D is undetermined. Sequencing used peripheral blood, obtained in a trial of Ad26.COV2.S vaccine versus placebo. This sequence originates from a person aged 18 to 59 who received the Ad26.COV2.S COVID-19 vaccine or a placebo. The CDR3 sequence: CASSENGVRQPQHF. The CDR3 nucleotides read TGTGCCAGCAGTGAAAACGGGGTCCGGCAGCCCCAGCATTTT.